Below are 2 T cell receptor beta chains sequenced from a single sample in a study of post-analysis software for immune sequencing data. Study-level results: In patients, five or six TRBV segments were more frequent than in controls, with TRBV5-6, TRBV5-1 and TRBV20-1 among them.

Their antigen targets remain unknown. cDNA libraries for TCR beta contained unique molecular identifiers. Each CDR3 protein is one row after TCRdb ran MiXCR on the PCR reads. The sample has about 820,000 distinct CDR3 sequences; about 53% are singletons. The material sequenced was blood. These receptors were obtained from a girl aged 5-17 years with multiple sclerosis.

On this clonotype itself: A clone one base away is much larger, so this may be a read error. The gene calls are TRBV29-1 and TRBJ2-6, with D maybe TRBD1 (5 bases). The length of the CDR3 is 12 residues. Germline CDR1 and CDR2: SQVTM and ANQGSEA. CDR3 nucleotides: TGCAGCGCCGAGTCTGGGGCCAACGTCCGGACTTTC. This gives the protein CSAESGANVRTF.

The chain recombines TRBV3-1 with TRBJ2-3; D is ambiguous. Trimming removed 1 base at V and 6 bases at J, with 14 bases between. The CDR3 has 15 residues. Germline CDR1 reads LGHDT; CDR2 reads YNNKEL (reference sequence). The CDR3 bases are TGTGCCAGCAGCCAAGCGAGTCGGCGAGCGGATACGCAGTATTTT. Translation gives CASSQASRRADTQYF.